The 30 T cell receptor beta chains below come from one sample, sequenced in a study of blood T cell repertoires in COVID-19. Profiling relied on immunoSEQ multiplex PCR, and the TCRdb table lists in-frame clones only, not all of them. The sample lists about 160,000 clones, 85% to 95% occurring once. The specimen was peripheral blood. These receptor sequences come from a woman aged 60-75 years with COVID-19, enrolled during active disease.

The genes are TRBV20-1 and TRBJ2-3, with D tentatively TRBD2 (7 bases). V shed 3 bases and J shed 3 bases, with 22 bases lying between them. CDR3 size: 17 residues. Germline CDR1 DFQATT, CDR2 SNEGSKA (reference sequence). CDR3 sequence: CSASRGGGGFQTDTQYF. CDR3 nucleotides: TGCAGTGCTAGTAGGGGGGGCGGTGGCTTCCAAACAGATACGCAGTATTTT.

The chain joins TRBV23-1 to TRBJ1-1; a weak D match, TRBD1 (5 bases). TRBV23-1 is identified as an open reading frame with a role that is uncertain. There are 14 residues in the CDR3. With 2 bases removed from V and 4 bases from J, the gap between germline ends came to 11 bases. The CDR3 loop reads CASSQTSGGTEAFF. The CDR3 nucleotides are TGCGCCAGCAGTCAAACGTCGGGGGGCACTGAAGCTTTCTTT.

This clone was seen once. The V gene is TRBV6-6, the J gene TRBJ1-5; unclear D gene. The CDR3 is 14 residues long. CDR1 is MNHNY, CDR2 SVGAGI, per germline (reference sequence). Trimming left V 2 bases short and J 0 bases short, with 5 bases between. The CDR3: CASSYGGSNQPQHF. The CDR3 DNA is TGTGCCAGCAGTTACGGCGGTAGCAATCAGCCCCAGCATTTT.

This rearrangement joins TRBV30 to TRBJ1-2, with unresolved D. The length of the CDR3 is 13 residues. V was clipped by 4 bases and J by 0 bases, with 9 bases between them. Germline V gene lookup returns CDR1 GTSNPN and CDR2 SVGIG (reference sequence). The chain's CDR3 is CAWTVTPNYGYTF. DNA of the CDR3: TGTGCCTGGACCGTTACACCTAACTATGGCTACACCTTC.

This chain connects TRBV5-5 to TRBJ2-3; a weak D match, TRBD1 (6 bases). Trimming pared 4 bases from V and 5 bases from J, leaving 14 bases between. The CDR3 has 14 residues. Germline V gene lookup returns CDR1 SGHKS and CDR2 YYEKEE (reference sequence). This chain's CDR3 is CASSPQGRGDTQYF. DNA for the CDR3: TGTGCCAGCAGCCCACAGGGTAGGGGAGATACGCAGTATTTT.

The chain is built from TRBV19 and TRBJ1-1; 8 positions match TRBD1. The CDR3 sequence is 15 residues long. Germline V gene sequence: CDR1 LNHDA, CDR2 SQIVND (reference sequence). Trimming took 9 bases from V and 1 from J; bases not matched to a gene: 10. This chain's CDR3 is CARRTGRNRNTEAFF. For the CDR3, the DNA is TGTGCCAGGAGGACAGGGCGAAATCGGAACACTGAAGCTTTCTTT.

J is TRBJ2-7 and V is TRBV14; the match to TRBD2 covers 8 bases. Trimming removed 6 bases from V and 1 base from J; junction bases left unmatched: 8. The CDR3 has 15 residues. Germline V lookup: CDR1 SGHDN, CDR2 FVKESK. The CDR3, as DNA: TGTGCCAGCAGTCCCGGGGTAGCGGGGTCCTACGAGCAGTACTTC. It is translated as CASSPGVAGSYEQYF.

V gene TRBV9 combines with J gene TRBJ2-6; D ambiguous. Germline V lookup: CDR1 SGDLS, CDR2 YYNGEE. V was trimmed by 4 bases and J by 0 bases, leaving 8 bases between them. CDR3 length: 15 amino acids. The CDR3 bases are TGTGCCAGCAGCCCGCGAGACTCTGGGGCCAACGTCCTGACTTTC. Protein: CASSPRDSGANVLTF. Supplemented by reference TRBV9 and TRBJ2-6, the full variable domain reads DSGVTQTPKHLITATGQRVTLRCSPRSGDLSVYWYQQSLDQGLQFLIQYYNGEERAKGNILERFSAQQFPDLHSELNLSSLELGDSALYFCASSPRDSGANVLTFGAGSRLTVL.

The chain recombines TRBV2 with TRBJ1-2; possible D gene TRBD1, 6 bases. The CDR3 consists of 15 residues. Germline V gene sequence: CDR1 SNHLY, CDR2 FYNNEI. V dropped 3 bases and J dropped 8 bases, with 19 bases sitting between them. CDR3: CASSEGAGVIGGYTF. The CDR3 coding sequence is TGTGCCAGCAGTGAGGGGGCGGGTGTAATAGGCGGCTACACCTTC. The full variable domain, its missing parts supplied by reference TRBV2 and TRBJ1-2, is EPEVTQTPSHQVTQMGQEVILRCVPISNHLYFYWYRQILGQKVEFLVSFYNNEISEKSEIFDDQFSVERPDGSNFTLKIRSTKLEDSAMYFCASSEGAGVIGGYTFGSGTRLTVV.

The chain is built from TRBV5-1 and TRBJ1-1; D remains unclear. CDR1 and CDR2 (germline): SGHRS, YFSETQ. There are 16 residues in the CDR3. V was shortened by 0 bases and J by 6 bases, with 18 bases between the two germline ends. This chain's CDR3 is CASSLESIRLGSEAFF. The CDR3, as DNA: TGCGCCAGCAGCTTGGAGTCCATACGACTTGGGTCTGAAGCTTTCTTT.

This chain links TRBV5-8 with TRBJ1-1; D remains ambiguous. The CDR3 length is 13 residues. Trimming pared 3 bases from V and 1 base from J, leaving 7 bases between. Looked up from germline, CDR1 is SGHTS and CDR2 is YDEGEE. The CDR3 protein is CASSWYGNTEAFF. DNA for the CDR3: TGTGCCAGCAGCTGGTACGGGAACACTGAAGCTTTCTTT.

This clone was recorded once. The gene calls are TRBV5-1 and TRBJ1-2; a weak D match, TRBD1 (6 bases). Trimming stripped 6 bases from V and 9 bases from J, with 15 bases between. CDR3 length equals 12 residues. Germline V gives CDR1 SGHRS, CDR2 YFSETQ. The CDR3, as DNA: TGCGCCAGCACCCTGGACAGCGCAAGCTACACCTTC. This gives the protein CASTLDSASYTF.

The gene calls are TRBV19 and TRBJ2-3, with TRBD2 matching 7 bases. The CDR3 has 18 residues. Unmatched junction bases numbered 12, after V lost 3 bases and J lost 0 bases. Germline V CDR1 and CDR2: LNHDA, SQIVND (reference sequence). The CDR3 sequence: CASSITAGTTSSTDTQYF. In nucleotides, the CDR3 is TGTGCCAGTAGTATTACTGCGGGGACTACCTCTAGCACAGATACGCAGTATTTT.

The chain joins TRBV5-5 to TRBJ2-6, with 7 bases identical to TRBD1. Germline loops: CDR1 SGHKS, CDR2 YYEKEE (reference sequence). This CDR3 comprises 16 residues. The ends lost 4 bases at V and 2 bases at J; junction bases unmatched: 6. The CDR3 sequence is CASSLGTATGANVLTF. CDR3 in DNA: TGTGCCAGCAGCCTCGGGACAGCAACTGGGGCCAACGTCCTGACTTTC.

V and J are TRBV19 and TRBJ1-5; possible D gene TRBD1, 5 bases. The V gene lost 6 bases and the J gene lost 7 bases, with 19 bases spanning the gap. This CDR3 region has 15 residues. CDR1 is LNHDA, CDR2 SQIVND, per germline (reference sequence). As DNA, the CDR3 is TGTGCCAGTAGCCTCGATTTGGGGGGAGTCCAGCCCCAGCATTTT. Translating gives CASSLDLGGVQPQHF.

This chain's CDR3 is CASSFRDSLYTEAFF. In DNA, the CDR3 is TGTGCCAGCAGCTTCCGGGACAGTTTGTACACTGAAGCTTTCTTT. This sequence joins TRBV5-5 and TRBJ1-1, with 7 bases matching TRBD1. The CDR3 covers 15 residues. Germline CDR1 is SGHKS and CDR2 is YYEKEE (reference sequence). The V segment lost 2 bases and the J segment 3 bases; nucleotides outside the gene matches: 7.

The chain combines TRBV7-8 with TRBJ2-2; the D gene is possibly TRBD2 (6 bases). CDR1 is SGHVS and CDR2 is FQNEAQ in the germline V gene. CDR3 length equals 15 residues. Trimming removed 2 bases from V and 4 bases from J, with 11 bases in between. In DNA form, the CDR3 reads TGTGCCAGCAGCTTATTCCAGCGGGCCACCGGGGAGCTGTTTTTT. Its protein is CASSLFQRATGELFF. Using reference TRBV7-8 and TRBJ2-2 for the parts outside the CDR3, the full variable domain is GAGVSQSPRYKVAKRGQDVALRCDPISGHVSLFWYQQALGQGPEFLTYFQNEAQLDKSGLPSDRFFAERPEGSVSTLKIQRTQQEDSAVYLCASSLFQRATGELFFGEGSRLTVL.

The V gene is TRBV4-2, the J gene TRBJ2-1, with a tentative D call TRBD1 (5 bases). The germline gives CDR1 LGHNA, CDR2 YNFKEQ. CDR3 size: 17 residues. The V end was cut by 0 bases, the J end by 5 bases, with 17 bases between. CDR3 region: CASSQEIGQGNNNEQFF. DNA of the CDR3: TGTGCCAGCAGCCAAGAGATCGGGCAGGGAAACAACAATGAGCAGTTCTTC.

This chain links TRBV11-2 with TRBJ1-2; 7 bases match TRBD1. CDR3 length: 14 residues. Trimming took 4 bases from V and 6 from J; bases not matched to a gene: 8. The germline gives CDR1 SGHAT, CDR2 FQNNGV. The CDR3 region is CASSYAGQIDGYTF. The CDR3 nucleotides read TGTGCCAGCAGCTACGCGGGACAGATCGATGGCTACACCTTC.

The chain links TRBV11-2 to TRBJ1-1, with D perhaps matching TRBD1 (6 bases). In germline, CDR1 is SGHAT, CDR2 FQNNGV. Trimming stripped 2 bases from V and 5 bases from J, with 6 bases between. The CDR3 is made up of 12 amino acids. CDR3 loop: CASSLRGTEAFF. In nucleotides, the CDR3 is TGTGCCAGCAGCTTAAGGGGGACTGAAGCTTTCTTT. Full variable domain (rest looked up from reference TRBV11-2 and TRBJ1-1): EAGVAQSPRYKIIEKRQSVAFWCNPISGHATLYWYQQILGQGPKLLIQFQNNGVVDDSQLPKDRFSAERLKGVDSTLKIQPAKLEDSAVYLCASSLRGTEAFFGQGTRLTVV.

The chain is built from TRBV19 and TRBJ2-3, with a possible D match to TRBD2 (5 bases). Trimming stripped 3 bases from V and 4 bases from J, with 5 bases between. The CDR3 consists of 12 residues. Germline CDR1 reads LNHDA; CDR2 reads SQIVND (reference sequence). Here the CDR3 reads CASSMRADTQYF. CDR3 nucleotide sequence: TGTGCCAGTAGTATGAGGGCAGATACGCAGTATTTT. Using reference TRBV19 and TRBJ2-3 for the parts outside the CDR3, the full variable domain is DGGITQSPKYLFRKEGQNVTLSCEQNLNHDAMYWYRQDPGQGLRLIYYSQIVNDFQKGDIAEGYSVSREKKESFPLTVTSAQKNPTAFYLCASSMRADTQYFGPGTRLTVL.

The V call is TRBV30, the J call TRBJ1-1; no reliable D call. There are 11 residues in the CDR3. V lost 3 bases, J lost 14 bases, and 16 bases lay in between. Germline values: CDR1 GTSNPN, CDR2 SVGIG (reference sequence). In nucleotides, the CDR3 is TGTGCCTGGAGAATAAGCCGGGATGTGTTCTTT. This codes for CAWRISRDVFF.

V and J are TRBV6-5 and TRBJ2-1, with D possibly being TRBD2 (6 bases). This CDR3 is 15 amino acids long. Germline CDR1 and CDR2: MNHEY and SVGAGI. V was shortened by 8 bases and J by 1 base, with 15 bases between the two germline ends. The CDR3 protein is CASAGLPLSYNEQFF. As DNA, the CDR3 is TGTGCCAGCGCGGGACTTCCGCTATCCTACAATGAGCAGTTCTTC.

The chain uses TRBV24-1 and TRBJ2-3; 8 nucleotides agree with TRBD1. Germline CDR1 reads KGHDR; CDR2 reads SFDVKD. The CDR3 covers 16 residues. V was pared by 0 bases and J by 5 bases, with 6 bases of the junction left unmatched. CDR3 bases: TGTGCCACCAGTGATTTGCAGTCAGGGGGCTTAGATACGCAGTATTTT. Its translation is CATSDLQSGGLDTQYF.

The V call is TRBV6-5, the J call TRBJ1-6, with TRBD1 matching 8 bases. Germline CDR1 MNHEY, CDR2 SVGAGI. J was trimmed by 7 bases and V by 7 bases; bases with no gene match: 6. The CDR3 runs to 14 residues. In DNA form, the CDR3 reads TGTGCCAGCAACCTGGGACAGGAAAATTCACCCCTCCACTTT. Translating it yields CASNLGQENSPLHF.

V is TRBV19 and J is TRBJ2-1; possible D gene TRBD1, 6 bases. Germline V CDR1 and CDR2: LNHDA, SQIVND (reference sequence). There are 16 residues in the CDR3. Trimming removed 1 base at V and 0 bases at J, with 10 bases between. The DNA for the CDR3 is TGTGCCAGTAGTATAGGGCTAGGGGGCTCCTACAATGAGCAGTTCTTC. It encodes CASSIGLGGSYNEQFF.

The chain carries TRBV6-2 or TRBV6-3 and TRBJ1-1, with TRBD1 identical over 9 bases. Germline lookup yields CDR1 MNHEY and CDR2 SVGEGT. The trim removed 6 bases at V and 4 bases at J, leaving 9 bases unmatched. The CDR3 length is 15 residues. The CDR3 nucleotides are TGTGCCAGCAGACCTTCGACAGGGGGAGGCACTGAAGCTTTCTTT. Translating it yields CASRPSTGGGTEAFF.

The DNA for the CDR3 is TGTGCCAGCTCACCAAACAGCGGCGAGCAGTACTTC. Residues: CASSPNSGEQYF. The rearrangement uses TRBV18 and TRBJ2-7; D might be TRBD2 (5 bases). Germline loops: CDR1 KGHSH, CDR2 LQKENI. V lost 2 bases to trimming and J lost 6 bases, with 8 bases between them. The CDR3 runs to 12 residues.

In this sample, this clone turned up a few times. CDR3 in amino acids: CASSPDAQDAYEQYF. CDR3 nucleotide sequence: TGCGCCAGCAGTCCGGACGCACAGGATGCCTACGAGCAGTACTTC. J is TRBJ2-7 and V is TRBV5-1; TRBD1 is a possible D gene (5 bases). Germline lookup yields CDR1 SGHRS and CDR2 YFSETQ. The ends were cut back, 5 bases at V and 2 bases at J, with 17 bases in the middle. CDR3 length equals 15 residues. The full variable domain, with the rest looked up from reference TRBV5-1 and TRBJ2-7, is KAGVTQTPRYLIKTRGQQVTLSCSPISGHRSVSWYQQTPGQGLQFLFEYFSETQRNKGNFPGRFSGRQFSNSRSEMNVSTLELGDSALYLCASSPDAQDAYEQYFGPGTRLTVT.

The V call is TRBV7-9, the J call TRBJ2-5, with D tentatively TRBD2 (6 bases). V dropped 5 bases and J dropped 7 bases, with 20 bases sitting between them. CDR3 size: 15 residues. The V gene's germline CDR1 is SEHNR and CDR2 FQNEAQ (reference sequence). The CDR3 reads CASSLGLTRAGTQYF. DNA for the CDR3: TGTGCCAGCAGCCTGGGGCTGACTAGGGCGGGGACCCAGTACTTC.